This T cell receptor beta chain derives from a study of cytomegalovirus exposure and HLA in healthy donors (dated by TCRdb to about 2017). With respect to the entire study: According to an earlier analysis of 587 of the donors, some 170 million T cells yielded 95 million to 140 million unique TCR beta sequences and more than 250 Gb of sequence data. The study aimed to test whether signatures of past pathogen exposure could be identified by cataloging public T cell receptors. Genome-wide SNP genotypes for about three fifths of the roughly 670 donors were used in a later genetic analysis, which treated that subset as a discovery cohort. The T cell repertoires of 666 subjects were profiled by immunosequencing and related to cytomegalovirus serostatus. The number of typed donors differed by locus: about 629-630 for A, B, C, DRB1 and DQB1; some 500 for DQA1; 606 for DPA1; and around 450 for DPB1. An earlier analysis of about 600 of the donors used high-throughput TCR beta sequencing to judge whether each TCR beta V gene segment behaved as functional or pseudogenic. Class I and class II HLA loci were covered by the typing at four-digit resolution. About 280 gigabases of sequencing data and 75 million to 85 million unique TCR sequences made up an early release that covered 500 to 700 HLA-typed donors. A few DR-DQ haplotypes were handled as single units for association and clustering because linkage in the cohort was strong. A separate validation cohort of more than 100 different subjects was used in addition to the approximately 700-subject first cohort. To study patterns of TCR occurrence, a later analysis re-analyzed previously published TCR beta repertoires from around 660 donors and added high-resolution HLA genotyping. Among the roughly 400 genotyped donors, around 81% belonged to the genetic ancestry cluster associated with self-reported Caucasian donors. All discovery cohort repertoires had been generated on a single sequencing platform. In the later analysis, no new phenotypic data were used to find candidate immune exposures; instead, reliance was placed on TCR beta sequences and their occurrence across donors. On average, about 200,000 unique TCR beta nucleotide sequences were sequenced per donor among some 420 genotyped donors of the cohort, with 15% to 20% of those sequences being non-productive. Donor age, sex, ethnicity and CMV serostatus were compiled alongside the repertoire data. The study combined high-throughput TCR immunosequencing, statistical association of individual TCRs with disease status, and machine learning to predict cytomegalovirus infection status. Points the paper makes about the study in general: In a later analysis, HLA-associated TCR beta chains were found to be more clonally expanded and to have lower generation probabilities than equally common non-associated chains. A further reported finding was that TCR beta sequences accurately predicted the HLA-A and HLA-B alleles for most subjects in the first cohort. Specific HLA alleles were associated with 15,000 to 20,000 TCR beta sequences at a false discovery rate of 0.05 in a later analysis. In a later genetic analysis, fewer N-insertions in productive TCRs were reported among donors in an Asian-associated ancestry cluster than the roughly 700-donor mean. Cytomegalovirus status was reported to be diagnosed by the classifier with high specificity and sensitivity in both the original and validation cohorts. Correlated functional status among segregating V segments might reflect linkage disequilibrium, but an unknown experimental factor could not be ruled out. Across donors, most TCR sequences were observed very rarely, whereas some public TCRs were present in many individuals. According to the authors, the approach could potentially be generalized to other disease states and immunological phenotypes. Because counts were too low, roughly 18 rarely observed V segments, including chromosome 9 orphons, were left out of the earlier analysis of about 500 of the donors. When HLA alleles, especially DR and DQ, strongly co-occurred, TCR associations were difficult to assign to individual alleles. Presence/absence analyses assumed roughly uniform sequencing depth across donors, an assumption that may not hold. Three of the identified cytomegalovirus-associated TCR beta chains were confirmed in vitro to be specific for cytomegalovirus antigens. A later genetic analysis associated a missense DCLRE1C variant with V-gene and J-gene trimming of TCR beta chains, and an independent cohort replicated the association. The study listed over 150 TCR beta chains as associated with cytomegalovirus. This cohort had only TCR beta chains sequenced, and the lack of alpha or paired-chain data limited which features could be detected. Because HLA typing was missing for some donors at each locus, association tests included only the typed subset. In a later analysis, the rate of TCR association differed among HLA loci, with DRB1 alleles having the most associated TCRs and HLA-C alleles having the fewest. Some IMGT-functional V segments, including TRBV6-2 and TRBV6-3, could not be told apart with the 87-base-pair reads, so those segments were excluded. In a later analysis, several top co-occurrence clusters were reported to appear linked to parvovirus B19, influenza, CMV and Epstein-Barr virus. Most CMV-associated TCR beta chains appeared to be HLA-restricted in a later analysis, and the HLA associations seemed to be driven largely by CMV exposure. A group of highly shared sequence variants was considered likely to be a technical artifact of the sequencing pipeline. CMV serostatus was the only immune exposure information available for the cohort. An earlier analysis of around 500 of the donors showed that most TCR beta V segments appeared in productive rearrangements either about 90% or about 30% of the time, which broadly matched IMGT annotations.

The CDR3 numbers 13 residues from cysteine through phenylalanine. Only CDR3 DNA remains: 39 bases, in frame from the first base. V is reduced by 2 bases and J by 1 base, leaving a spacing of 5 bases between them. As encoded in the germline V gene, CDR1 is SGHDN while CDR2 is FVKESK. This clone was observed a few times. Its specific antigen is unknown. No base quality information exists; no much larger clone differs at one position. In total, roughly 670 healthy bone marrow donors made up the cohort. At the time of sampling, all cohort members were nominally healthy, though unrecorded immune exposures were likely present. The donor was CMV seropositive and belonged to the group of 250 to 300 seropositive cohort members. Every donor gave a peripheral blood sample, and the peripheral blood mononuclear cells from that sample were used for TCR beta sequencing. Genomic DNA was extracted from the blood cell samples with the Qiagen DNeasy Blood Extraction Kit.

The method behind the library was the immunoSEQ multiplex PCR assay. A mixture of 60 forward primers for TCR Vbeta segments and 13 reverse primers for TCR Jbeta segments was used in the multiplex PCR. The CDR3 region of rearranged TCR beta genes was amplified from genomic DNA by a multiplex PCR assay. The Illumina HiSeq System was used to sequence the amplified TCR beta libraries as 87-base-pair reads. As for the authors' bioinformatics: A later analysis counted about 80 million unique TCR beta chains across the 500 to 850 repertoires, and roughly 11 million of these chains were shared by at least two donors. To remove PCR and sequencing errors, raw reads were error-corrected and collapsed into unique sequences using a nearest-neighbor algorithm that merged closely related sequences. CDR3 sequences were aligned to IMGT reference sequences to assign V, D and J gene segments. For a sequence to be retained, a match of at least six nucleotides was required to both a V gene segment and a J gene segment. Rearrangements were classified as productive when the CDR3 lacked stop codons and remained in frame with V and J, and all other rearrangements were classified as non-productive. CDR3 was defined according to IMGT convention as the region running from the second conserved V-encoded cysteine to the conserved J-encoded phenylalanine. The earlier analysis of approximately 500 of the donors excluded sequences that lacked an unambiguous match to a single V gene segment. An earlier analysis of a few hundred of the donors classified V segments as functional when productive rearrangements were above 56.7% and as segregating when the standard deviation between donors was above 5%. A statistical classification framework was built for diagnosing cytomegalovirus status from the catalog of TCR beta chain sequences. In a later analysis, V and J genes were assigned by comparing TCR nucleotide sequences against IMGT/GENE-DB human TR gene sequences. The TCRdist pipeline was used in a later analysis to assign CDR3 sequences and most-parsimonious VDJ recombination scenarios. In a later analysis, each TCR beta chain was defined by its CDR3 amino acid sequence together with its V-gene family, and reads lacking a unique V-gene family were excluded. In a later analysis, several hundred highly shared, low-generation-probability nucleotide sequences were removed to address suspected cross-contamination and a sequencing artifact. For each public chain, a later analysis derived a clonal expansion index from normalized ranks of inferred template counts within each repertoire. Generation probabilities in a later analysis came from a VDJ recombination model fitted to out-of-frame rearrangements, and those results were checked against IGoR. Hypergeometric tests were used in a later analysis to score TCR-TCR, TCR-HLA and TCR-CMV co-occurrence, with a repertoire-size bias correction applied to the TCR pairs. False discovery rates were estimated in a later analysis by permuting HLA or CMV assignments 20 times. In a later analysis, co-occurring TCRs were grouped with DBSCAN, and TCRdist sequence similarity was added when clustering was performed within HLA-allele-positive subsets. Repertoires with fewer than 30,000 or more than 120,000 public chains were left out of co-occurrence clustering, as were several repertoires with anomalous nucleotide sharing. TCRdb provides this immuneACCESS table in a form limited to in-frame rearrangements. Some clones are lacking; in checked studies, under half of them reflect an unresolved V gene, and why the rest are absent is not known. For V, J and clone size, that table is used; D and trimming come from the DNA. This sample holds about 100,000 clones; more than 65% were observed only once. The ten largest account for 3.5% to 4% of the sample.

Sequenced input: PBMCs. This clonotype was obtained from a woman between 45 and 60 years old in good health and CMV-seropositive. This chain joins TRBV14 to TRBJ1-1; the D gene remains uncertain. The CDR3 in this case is CASSQISNTEAFF. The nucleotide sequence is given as TGTGCCAGCAGCCAAATCTCGAACACTGAAGCTTTCTTT.